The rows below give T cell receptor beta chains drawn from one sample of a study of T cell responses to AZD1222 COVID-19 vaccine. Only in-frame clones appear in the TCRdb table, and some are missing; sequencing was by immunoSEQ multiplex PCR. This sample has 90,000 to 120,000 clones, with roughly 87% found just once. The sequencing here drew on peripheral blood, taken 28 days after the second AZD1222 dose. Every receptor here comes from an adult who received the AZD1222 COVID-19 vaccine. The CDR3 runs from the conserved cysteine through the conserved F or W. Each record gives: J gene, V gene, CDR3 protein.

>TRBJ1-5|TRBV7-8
CASSVDRYNQPQHF
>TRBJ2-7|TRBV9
CASSVGGTTYEQYF
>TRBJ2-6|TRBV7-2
CASSNNYRSSGANVLTF
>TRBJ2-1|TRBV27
CASSPKIAGGMNEQFF
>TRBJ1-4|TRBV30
CASQGQGDEKLFF
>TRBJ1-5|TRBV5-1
CASSLHPNWGNQPQHF
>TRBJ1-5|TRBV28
CASRIYRGSNQPQHF
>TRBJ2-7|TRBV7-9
CASSPSQGVLFYEQYF
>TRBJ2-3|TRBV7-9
CASSLPGLESTDTQYF
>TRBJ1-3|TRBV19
CASTLGTGVGNTIYF
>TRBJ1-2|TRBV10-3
CAISEQGDYGYTF
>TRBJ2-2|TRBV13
CASSLISGLAGDHTGELFF
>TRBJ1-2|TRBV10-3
CAISESVRGLLGYTF
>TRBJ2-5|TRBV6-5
CASRSGQGRTQYF
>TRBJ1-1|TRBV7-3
CASSTGVHTEAFF
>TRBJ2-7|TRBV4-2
CASSQVSGGIYYEQYF
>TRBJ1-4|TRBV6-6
CASSGPTGTNEKLFF
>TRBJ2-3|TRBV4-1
CASSRVSSGGPDTQYF
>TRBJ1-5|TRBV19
CASSIGVGPQHF
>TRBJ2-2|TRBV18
CASSQGTGELFF
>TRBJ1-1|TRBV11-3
CASSLSPGVNTEAFF
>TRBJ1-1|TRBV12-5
CASGFIITQNTEAFF
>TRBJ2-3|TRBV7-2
CASNAGTGSPFSTDTQYF
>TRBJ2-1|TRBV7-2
CASNLERGGLGEQFF
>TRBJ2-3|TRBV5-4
CASSPMTGGADTQYF
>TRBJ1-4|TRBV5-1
CASSLERGATNEKLFF
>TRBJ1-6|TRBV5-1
CASSLDRVVDSPLHF
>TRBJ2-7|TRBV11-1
CASSSQGEGYEQYF
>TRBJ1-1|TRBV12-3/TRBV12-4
CASSTTGTEAFF
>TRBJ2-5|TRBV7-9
CASSRGLAGGQLLGETQYF
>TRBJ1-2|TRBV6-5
CASSYSAQGVYGYTF
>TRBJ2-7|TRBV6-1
CASSEEGRLRDEQYF
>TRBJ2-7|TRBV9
CASSVATRGLAGDWEDGEQYF
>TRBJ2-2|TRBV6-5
CASSYGGGTGELFF
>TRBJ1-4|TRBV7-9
CASSKGQGGEKLFF
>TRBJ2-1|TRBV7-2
CASSLQRGNNEQFF
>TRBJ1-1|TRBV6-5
CASSYGDRGLAEAFF
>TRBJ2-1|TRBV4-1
CASSQDRSSYNEQFF
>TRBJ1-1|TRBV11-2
CASSFGRTGGTEAFF
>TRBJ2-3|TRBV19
CASRSGQGITDTQYF
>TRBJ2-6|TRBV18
CASSPGTGAGANVLTF
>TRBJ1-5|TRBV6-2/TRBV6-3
CASSYSYRDGGRGNQPQHF
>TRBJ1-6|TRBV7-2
CASSLAAGGISPLHF
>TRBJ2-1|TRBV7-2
CASSPRDRAFNEQFF
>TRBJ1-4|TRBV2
CASSEIRVANEKLFF
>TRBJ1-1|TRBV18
CASSPNEGRGTEAFF
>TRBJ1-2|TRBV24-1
CATSDSNHLYGYTF
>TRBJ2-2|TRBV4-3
CASSHTGQGGGELFF
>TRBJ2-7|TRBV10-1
CASSDPGTGVYEQYF
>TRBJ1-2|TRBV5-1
CASSLWTGLYTF
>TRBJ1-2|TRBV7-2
CASSSTGDYGYTF
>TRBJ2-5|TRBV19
CASCEDGTRRFETQYF
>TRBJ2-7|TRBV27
CASSPEVGGYEQYF
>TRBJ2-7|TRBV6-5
CASSYSRSYEQYF
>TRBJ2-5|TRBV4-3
CASSHSHTGQEETQYF
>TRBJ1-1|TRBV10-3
CANQRESDTEAFF
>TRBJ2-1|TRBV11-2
CASSFQGLFVNEQFF